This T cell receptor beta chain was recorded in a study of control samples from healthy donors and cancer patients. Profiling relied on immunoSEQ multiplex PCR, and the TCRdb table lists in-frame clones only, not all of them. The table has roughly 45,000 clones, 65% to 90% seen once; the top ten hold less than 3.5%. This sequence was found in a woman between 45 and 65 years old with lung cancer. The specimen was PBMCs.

CDR3: CASSQGTGLADYTDTQYF. In nucleotides, the CDR3 is TGCGCCAGCAGCCAAGGGACAGGACTAGCGGATTACACAGATACGCAGTATTTT. The rearrangement joins TRBV4-3 to TRBJ2-3; 10 nucleotides line up with TRBD2. Germline V CDR1 and CDR2: LGHNA, YSLEER. The J segment lost 2 bases and the V segment lost 1 base, leaving 9 bases of the junction unmatched. This CDR3 has 18 amino acids.